This T cell receptor beta chain was documented in a study of T cell responses to AZD1222 COVID-19 vaccine. Findings and limits, study-wide: Baseline testing showed seropositivity in only a handful of AZD1222 recipients. Sampled repertoires all dated from after the peak T cell response. Spike-specific TCR repertoires showed rising breadth and depth after two AZD1222 doses. Females made up more of the donors, who were largely white British, and clonal diversity may have come out too low.

About this clone itself: Its antigen is still unknown.

The germline V and J ends were trimmed by 5 bases and 2 bases, with 15 bases remaining between them. The V gene's germline CDR1 is SGHNT and CDR2 YENEEA. This CDR3 is 16 amino acids long. Data came from immunoSEQ multiplex PCR; TCRdb stores just in-frame clones and leaves some out. The profile shows 110,000 to 150,000 clones, just over 90% of them singletons. The sequence came from an adult in good health. This specimen consisted of peripheral blood, obtained on day 0 of AZD1222 vaccination. The gene calls are TRBV11-3 and TRBJ2-2; D is possibly TRBD1 or TRBD2 (6 bases each). The CDR3 spells CASSRKGGTNTGELFF. The CDR3 DNA reads as TGTGCCAGCAGCAGAAAAGGGGGGACCAACACCGGGGAGCTGTTTTTT.